This TCR beta chain is drawn from a study of control samples from healthy donors and cancer patients. This CDR3 has 15 amino acids. V lost 7 bases to trimming and J lost 6 bases; unmatched junction nucleotides: 11. Looked up from germline, CDR1 is SNHLY and CDR2 is FYNNEI. Clones were sequenced by immunoSEQ multiplex PCR, and TCRdb holds only the in-frame ones, with some missing. The sample holds approximately 66,000 clones, around 90% seen once. This receptor was obtained from a man aged 55 to 70 with colorectal cancer. The sample taken for sequencing was PBMCs. The chain has TRBV2 and TRBJ2-2; 7 positions match TRBD1. The CDR3 reads CASIRDSGIAGELFF. The CDR3 coding sequence is TGTGCCAGCATTCGGGACAGTGGAATTGCCGGGGAGCTGTTTTTT.